This T cell receptor (beta chain) stems from a study of blood T cell repertoires in COVID-19. The wider study: Nucleic acid was either cDNA or gDNA, and it came from T cells, B-cell-depleted T cells, or PBMCs.

Clones were sequenced by immunoSEQ multiplex PCR, and TCRdb holds only the in-frame ones, with some missing. The table has about 210,000 clones, around 90% seen once; the top ten hold 9% to 12%. V lost 4 bases, J lost 4 bases, and 4 bases stayed unmatched. CDR3 length equals 14 residues. The germline V gene has CDR1 KGHDR and CDR2 SFDVKD. This sequence originates from a man aged 18 to 29 with acute COVID-19. Sequences were obtained from PBMCs or T cells enriched from blood (not recorded which). The rearrangement uses TRBV24-1 and TRBJ2-5; TRBD1 matches at 8 bases. CDR3 protein: CATSDLDRGETQYF. The CDR3 DNA reads as TGTGCCACCAGTGACCTAGACAGGGGAGAGACCCAGTACTTC.